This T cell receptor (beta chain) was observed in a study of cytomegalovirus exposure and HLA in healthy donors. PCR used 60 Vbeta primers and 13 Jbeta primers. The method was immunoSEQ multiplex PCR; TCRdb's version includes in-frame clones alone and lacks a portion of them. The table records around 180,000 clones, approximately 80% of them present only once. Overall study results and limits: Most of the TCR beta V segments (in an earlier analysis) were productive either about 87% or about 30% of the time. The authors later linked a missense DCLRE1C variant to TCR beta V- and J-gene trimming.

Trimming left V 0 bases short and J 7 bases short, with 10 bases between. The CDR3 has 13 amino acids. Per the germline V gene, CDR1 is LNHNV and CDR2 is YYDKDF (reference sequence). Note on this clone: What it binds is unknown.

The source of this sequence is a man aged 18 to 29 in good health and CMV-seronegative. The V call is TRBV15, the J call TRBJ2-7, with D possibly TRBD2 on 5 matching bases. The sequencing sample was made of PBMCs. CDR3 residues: CATSRDPREEQYF. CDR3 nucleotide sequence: TGTGCCACCAGCAGAGATCCGAGGGAAGAGCAGTACTTC.